This T cell receptor (beta chain) was identified during a study of blood T cell repertoires in COVID-19. Across the whole study: Donors in the United States, Italy and Spain gave samples during acute or convalescent COVID-19. Nucleic acid was either cDNA or gDNA, and it came from T cells, B-cell-depleted T cells, or PBMCs.

The CDR3 sequence is 12 residues long. V shed 3 bases and J shed 4 bases, with 6 bases lying between them. CDR1 is MGHRA and CDR2 is YSYEKL in the germline V gene. The assay was immunoSEQ multiplex PCR, and TCRdb's table has in-frame clones only and misses some. The table has roughly 250,000 clones, 87% seen once; the top ten hold about 6.3%. This chain uses TRBV4-1 with TRBJ1-2; D gene unclear. The sequence came from a young woman with acute COVID-19. The sample comprised PBMCs or T cells enriched from blood (not recorded which). CDR3 protein: CASSQGVYGYTF. CDR3 sequence (DNA): TGCGCCAGCAGCCAGGGAGTCTATGGCTACACCTTC.